The entry below gives a single T cell receptor (beta chain) sequence along with its context. How the authors handled the data: Reference gene primer amplification in the assay estimated nucleated cell counts. Measured with immunoSEQ multiplex PCR; TCRdb has only the in-frame clones, and not every one. V, J and clone size are taken as reported in that table, and D and trimming were inferred from the DNA itself. The data contain around 320,000 clones, about 82% of them singletons. This sample was taken from a study of blood T cell repertoires in COVID-19. Study information: COVID-19 samples, acute and convalescent, were from the United States, Italy and Spain. T cells, B-cell-depleted T cells, or PBMCs provided the cDNA or gDNA that served as material.

V was shortened by 7 bases and J by 2 bases, with 16 bases between the two germline ends. In germline, CDR1 is MNHEY, CDR2 SVGAGI. The CDR3 contains 15 residues. This chain connects TRBV6-5 to TRBJ2-3; TRBD1 is a possible D gene (5 bases). What was sequenced was peripheral blood. The origin of this receptor is a human donor in a cohort sampled during active COVID-19. CDR3 residues: CASTGLGLNTDTQYF. CDR3 DNA sequence: TGTGCCAGCACCGGCTTGGGGCTTAACACAGATACGCAGTATTTT.